This T cell receptor beta chain was profiled in a study of Tregs in tolerant kidney transplant recipients. The V and J ends lost 6 bases and 2 bases respectively, with 15 bases between them. The CDR3 contains 15 residues. CDR1 is WSHSY, CDR2 SAAADI, per germline. Findings and caveats of the study: No direct test of biological reproducibility was done here.

Unstimulated regulatory T cells (CD4+CD25+CD127-), CD4+CD25- non-regulatory cells, CD4 and CD8 cells were FACS-sorted from thawed PBMCs. The assay was immunoSEQ multiplex PCR, and TCRdb's table has in-frame clones only and misses some. The top ten hold roughly 0.67% of the sample, which has 240,000 or so clones, 80% to 85% seen once. A remark on this clone: Its antigen is unidentified.

This clonotype was sampled from a human donor in good health. This chain connects TRBV10-2 to TRBJ2-3; possible D gene TRBD2, 6 bases. Specimen: CD4+ T cells from blood. The CDR3 loop reads CASRRDSRFTDTQYF. The CDR3 nucleotides read TGCGCCAGCAGGAGGGACTCCCGCTTCACAGATACGCAGTATTTT.